This TCR beta chain was found in a study of OX40 agonist ivuxolimab in advanced cancers. Study context: Participants averaged approximately 65 years of age (range about 23 to 79) and were roughly 80% male. Findings and limits, study-wide: Among the lowest peripheral clonal expansion occurred in 0.1-3.0 mg/kg partial responders. Some patients without response likewise showed low normalized clonal expansion.

A remark on this clone: Its target is unknown.

The CDR3 runs to 12 residues. Germline V lookup: CDR1 SNHLY, CDR2 FYNNEI. The V end was cut by 4 bases, the J end by 8 bases, with 11 bases between. The assay was immunoSEQ multiplex PCR, and TCRdb's table has in-frame clones only and misses some. The sample carries about 85,000 clones, approximately 86% recorded once. The sample here was CD4+ or CD8+ T cells sorted from blood, taken in a trial of the OX40 agonist ivuxolimab. The receptor comes from an adult with an advanced solid tumor such as melanoma, head and neck, liver or kidney cancer. The chain is built from TRBV2 and TRBJ1-2; tentatively, D is TRBD1 (5 bases). This CDR3 is CASSVGQSGYTF. The CDR3 DNA reads as TGTGCCAGCAGTGTCGGACAAAGCGGCTACACCTTC.